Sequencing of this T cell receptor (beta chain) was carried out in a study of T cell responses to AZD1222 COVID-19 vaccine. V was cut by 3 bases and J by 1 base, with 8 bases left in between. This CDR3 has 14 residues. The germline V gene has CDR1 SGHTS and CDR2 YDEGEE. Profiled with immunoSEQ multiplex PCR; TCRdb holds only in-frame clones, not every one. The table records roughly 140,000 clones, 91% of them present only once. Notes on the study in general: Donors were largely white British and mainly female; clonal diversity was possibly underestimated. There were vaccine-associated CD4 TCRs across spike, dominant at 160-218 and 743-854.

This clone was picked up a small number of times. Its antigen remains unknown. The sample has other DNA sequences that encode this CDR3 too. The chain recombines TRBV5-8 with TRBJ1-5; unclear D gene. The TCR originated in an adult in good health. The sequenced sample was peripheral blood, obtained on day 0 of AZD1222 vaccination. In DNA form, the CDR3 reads TGTGCCAGCAGCTCCGACATAAGCAATCAGCCCCAGCATTTT. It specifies CASSSDISNQPQHF.